This TCR beta chain stems from a study of identical twins. About this clonotype itself: The antigen is unknown.

Overall study results and limits: The authors noted that invariant MAIT and iNKT cells could partly confound zero-insertion analyses. The models systematically underestimated how much out-of-frame TCR alpha was shared in monozygotic twins. Clonotypes of the beta chain that were abundant in cord blood carried fewer insertions (memory repertoires showed none).

cDNA molecules carried unique molecular identifiers, and template switching added a universal primer site. MiXCR was run by TCRdb on the 5' RACE reads, yielding one entry per CDR3 protein. The sample includes roughly 1.6 million distinct CDR3 sequences, under 35% of them seen just once. The sequencing input was cord blood. The TCR comes from a newborn girl in good health.

As DNA, the CDR3 is TGTGCCAGCAGTCGTAGCGGGGCAGATGAGCAGTTCTTC. This translates into CASSRSGADEQFF. The rearrangement uses TRBV12-3 or TRBV12-4 and TRBJ2-1; TRBD2 matches at 8 bases. The CDR3 is 13 amino acids. The ends lost 5 bases at V and 8 bases at J; junction bases unmatched: 5.